This T cell receptor (beta chain) was sequenced during a study of blood T cell repertoires in COVID-19. Study information: There were acute and convalescent COVID-19 samples, and they came from the United States, Italy and Spain.

This table comes from immunoSEQ multiplex PCR, and its TCRdb copy is limited to in-frame clones, with some not included. Of fewer than 150,000 clones in the sample, 60% to 85% were seen once. The clonotype originates from a man at least 80 years old with acute or convalescent COVID-19. The source material was peripheral blood.

CDR3 loop: CASSAGTAAYEQYF. Written as DNA, the CDR3 is TGTGCCAGCAGTGCCGGGACAGCGGCCTACGAGCAGTACTTC. The chain employs TRBV2 and TRBJ2-7, with 7 bases fitting TRBD1. Germline-derived CDR1 and CDR2 are SNHLY and FYNNEI. V shed 4 bases and J 2 bases; nucleotides not matched to a gene: 5. This CDR3 is built from 14 residues.